This T cell receptor beta chain was identified during a study of T cell clonality in common variable immunodeficiency. Study results and limitations: What drives increased CVID clonality needs T cell subpopulation sequencing.

This clone was detected many times. Its antigen is unknown. Sequencing ends 3 residues short of the CDR3 end; the germline J gene provides the rest. The CDR3 is 15 amino acids. With 10 bases removed from V and 0 bases from J, the gap between germline ends came to 17 bases. Germline V lookup: CDR1 SGDLS, CDR2 YYNGEE. Only in-frame clones appear in the TCRdb table, and some are missing; sequencing was by immunoSEQ multiplex PCR. This repertoire lists approximately 42,000 clones without singletons; over 1.2% sits in the top ten. This chain links TRBV9 with TRBJ1-3; D perhaps matches TRBD1 (5 bases). What was sequenced was peripheral blood mononuclear cells. The TCR was taken from a person aged 18-69 years in good health. The CDR3 bases that were read are TGTGCCTCTCCTTCGACAGCCCGCTCTGGAAACACC. Its translation is CASPSTARSGNT. In full, the CDR3 reads CASPSTARSGNTIYF.